A selection of T cell receptor beta chains follows, all from one sample in a study of T cell therapy after organ transplantation. Their specific antigens are unknown. Clones were read by immunoSEQ multiplex PCR, and TCRdb kept only the in-frame ones, dropping some. Counted here are 1,000 to 1,500 clones, roughly 60% occurring once; the ten biggest clones make up 42%. The source was CD8+ T cells from blood, collected after autologous CMV-specific T cell therapy. Receptor source: a human patient who had received a solid organ transplant and had CMV disease. Some T cells could come from the graft donor. Each CDR3 is given with its conserved first and last residue. Fields, in order: J gene, V gene, D gene, clone size, CDR3 DNA, CDR3 protein. A D gene is named only where the DNA matches it firmly. Clone size is shown for a subset of rows, as once, few, many or a class of expanded clone.

j_call: TRBJ1-1; v_call: TRBV5-4; d_call: .; clone_size: hyperexpanded; cdr3_nt: TGTGCCAGCAGCAGTTGGGGAGAGGGGGGAACTGAAGCTTTCTTT; cdr3_aa: CASSSWGEGGTEAFF
j_call: TRBJ2-6; v_call: TRBV4-3; d_call: .; clone_size: .; cdr3_nt: TGCGCCAGCAGCTTGGGGTCGGCTGGGGCCAACGTCCTGACTTTC; cdr3_aa: CASSLGSAGANVLTF
j_call: TRBJ1-5; v_call: TRBV5-6; d_call: .; clone_size: .; cdr3_nt: TGTGCCAGCAGCAGATTTGGGGGTAACAATCAGCCCCAGCATTTT; cdr3_aa: CASSRFGGNNQPQHF
j_call: TRBJ1-2; v_call: TRBV9; d_call: TRBD1; clone_size: .; cdr3_nt: TGTGCCAGCAGGGATAACAGGGGGACTAACTATGGCTACACCTTC; cdr3_aa: CASRDNRGTNYGYTF
j_call: TRBJ2-5; v_call: TRBV12-5; d_call: .; clone_size: .; cdr3_nt: TGTGCTAGTGGTTCGACAGTTCAAGAGACCCAGTACTTC; cdr3_aa: CASGSTVQETQYF
j_call: TRBJ2-1; v_call: TRBV28; d_call: .; clone_size: .; cdr3_nt: TGTGCCAGCAGTTTCCAAGGATACAATGAGCAGTTCTTC; cdr3_aa: CASSFQGYNEQFF
j_call: TRBJ1-3; v_call: TRBV14; d_call: .; clone_size: .; cdr3_nt: TGTGCCAGCAGCCGGGGGGGCTCTGGAAACACCATATATTTT; cdr3_aa: CASSRGGSGNTIYF
j_call: TRBJ2-1; v_call: TRBV27; d_call: TRBD2; clone_size: .; cdr3_nt: TGTGCCAGCAGTCCTGGGACTAGCGGGAACGATGAGCAGTTCTTC; cdr3_aa: CASSPGTSGNDEQFF
j_call: TRBJ1-1; v_call: TRBV2; d_call: .; clone_size: few; cdr3_nt: TGTGCCAGCAGATTTACAGTGGGAAACACTGAAGCTTTCTTT; cdr3_aa: CASRFTVGNTEAFF
j_call: TRBJ1-5; v_call: TRBV30; d_call: .; clone_size: .; cdr3_nt: TGTGCCTGGAGTCCCCGAAACGGACAGCACAATCAGCCCCAGCATTTT; cdr3_aa: CAWSPRNGQHNQPQHF
j_call: TRBJ1-4; v_call: TRBV5-4; d_call: TRBD1; clone_size: .; cdr3_nt: TGTGCCAGCAGCCAAGGCGGGACAGGGGCTACTAATGAAAAACTGTTTTTT; cdr3_aa: CASSQGGTGATNEKLFF
j_call: TRBJ2-5; v_call: TRBV30; d_call: .; clone_size: large; cdr3_nt: TGTGCCGGGGCGGACCAGGGATGGTACTTC; cdr3_aa: CAGADQGWYF
j_call: TRBJ1-4; v_call: TRBV6-1; d_call: .; clone_size: .; cdr3_nt: TGTGCCAGCAGTGAAGCAGGGGGGATAGTAAATGAAAAACTGTTTTTT; cdr3_aa: CASSEAGGIVNEKLFF
j_call: TRBJ2-6; v_call: TRBV6-5; d_call: .; clone_size: large; cdr3_nt: TGTGCCAGCAGTTACTCGAATACAAATTGGTTGACTTTC; cdr3_aa: CASSYSNTNWLTF
j_call: TRBJ2-3; v_call: TRBV6-6; d_call: .; clone_size: .; cdr3_nt: TGTGCCAGCAGTGGGGGCGGGTACGCAGATACGCAGTATTTT; cdr3_aa: CASSGGGYADTQYF
j_call: TRBJ2-2; v_call: TRBV7-7; d_call: TRBD1; clone_size: .; cdr3_nt: TGTGCCAGCAGCCCTGGGACAGTTTTATTCACCGGGGAGCTGTTTTTT; cdr3_aa: CASSPGTVLFTGELFF
j_call: TRBJ1-4; v_call: TRBV10-3; d_call: .; clone_size: .; cdr3_nt: TGTGCCAGCAGCGGATTGGGCCCGCTTTATGAAAAACTGTTTTTT; cdr3_aa: CASSGLGPLYEKLFF
j_call: TRBJ1-1; v_call: TRBV2; d_call: TRBD1; clone_size: .; cdr3_nt: TGTGCCATCCCCCGGGACAGGGAGAACACTGAAGCTTTCTTT; cdr3_aa: CAIPRDRENTEAFF
j_call: TRBJ2-5; v_call: TRBV28; d_call: TRBD2; clone_size: .; cdr3_nt: TGTGCCAGCAGCGGGAGGGAGGTGGGGTGGAAAGAGACCCAGTACTTC; cdr3_aa: CASSGREVGWKETQYF
j_call: TRBJ2-1; v_call: TRBV6-5; d_call: .; clone_size: .; cdr3_nt: TGTGCCAGCAGTTACGTCGTCAGGAATGAGCAGTTCTTC; cdr3_aa: CASSYVVRNEQFF
j_call: TRBJ1-3; v_call: TRBV7-2; d_call: TRBD1; clone_size: .; cdr3_nt: TGTGCCAGCAGCTCAACAGGGGCTGGAAACACCATATATTTT; cdr3_aa: CASSSTGAGNTIYF
j_call: TRBJ2-1; v_call: TRBV28; d_call: TRBD2; clone_size: large; cdr3_nt: TGTGCCAGCAGTATTTCCGGGAGGGTCTACAATGAGCAGTTCTTC; cdr3_aa: CASSISGRVYNEQFF
j_call: TRBJ2-7; v_call: TRBV27; d_call: TRBD1; clone_size: .; cdr3_nt: TGTGCCAGCAGTGAAGCGCGGGGGACAGGGGGGACCTACGAGCAGTACTTC; cdr3_aa: CASSEARGTGGTYEQYF
j_call: TRBJ2-5; v_call: TRBV9; d_call: .; clone_size: .; cdr3_nt: TGTGCCAGCAGCGTAGGGAGGACAGGAGGGTTTGGGGAGACCCAGTACTTC; cdr3_aa: CASSVGRTGGFGETQYF
j_call: TRBJ2-7; v_call: TRBV7-9; d_call: .; clone_size: .; cdr3_nt: TGTGCCAGCAGCTTAGAAACAGGGTCCCTGTACGAGCAGTACTTC; cdr3_aa: CASSLETGSLYEQYF
j_call: TRBJ2-1; v_call: TRBV11-3; d_call: .; clone_size: .; cdr3_nt: TGTGCCAGCAGCTTAGGGACAGATTACAATGAGCAGTTCTTC; cdr3_aa: CASSLGTDYNEQFF
j_call: TRBJ2-5; v_call: TRBV6-6; d_call: .; clone_size: few; cdr3_nt: TGTGCCAGCAGTTACTCGAATCAGGGCGGGGAGACCCAGTACTTC; cdr3_aa: CASSYSNQGGETQYF
j_call: TRBJ2-7; v_call: TRBV6-1; d_call: .; clone_size: .; cdr3_nt: TGTGCCAGCAGGTCCAAGGGTACCTACGAGCAGTACTTC; cdr3_aa: CASRSKGTYEQYF
j_call: TRBJ1-2; v_call: TRBV6-5; d_call: .; clone_size: .; cdr3_nt: TGTGCCAGCAGTTACTCGAATATTGGGACTAACTATGGCTACACCTTC; cdr3_aa: CASSYSNIGTNYGYTF
j_call: TRBJ2-3; v_call: TRBV29-1; d_call: .; clone_size: .; cdr3_nt: TGCAGCGTTTCGCCGGCCAAGGGATACACAGATACGCAGTATTTT; cdr3_aa: CSVSPAKGYTDTQYF
j_call: TRBJ2-3; v_call: TRBV27; d_call: .; clone_size: .; cdr3_nt: TGTGCCAGCAGGATACCTAGCACAGATACGCAGTATTTT; cdr3_aa: CASRIPSTDTQYF
j_call: TRBJ1-1; v_call: TRBV5-4; d_call: .; clone_size: few; cdr3_nt: TGTGCCAGCAGCTTGGTTGCAGGGGTGAACACTGAAGCTTTCTTT; cdr3_aa: CASSLVAGVNTEAFF
j_call: TRBJ2-5; v_call: TRBV7-9; d_call: .; clone_size: few; cdr3_nt: TGTGCCAGCAGCTTAGGGCTAGCGCAAGAGACCCAGTACTTC; cdr3_aa: CASSLGLAQETQYF
j_call: TRBJ2-1; v_call: TRBV4-3; d_call: .; clone_size: few; cdr3_nt: TGCGCCAGCAGCCAAGATGGGTCTTGGAGCTCCTACAATGAGCAGTTCTTC; cdr3_aa: CASSQDGSWSSYNEQFF
j_call: TRBJ2-3; v_call: TRBV28; d_call: .; clone_size: once; cdr3_nt: TGTGCCAGCAACACCGGCGGGCATTTTAGCACAGATACGCAGTATTTT; cdr3_aa: CASNTGGHFSTDTQYF
j_call: TRBJ2-7; v_call: TRBV4-3; d_call: TRBD1; clone_size: .; cdr3_nt: TGCGCCAGCAGCCAAGATCGAGGGACAGCCTACGAGCAGTACTTC; cdr3_aa: CASSQDRGTAYEQYF
j_call: TRBJ1-1; v_call: TRBV28; d_call: .; clone_size: .; cdr3_nt: TGTGCCAGCAGTTGGGCAGGTTTGAACACTGAAGCTTTCTTT; cdr3_aa: CASSWAGLNTEAFF
j_call: TRBJ2-4; v_call: TRBV13; d_call: .; clone_size: .; cdr3_nt: TGTGCCAGCAGCTTAAGAACCGAGGGAGCCAAAAACATTCAGTACTTC; cdr3_aa: CASSLRTEGAKNIQYF
j_call: TRBJ1-4; v_call: TRBV7-9; d_call: TRBD1; clone_size: large; cdr3_nt: TGTGCCACCGCACGAGGGACAGGGCGAACTAATGAAAAACTGTTTTTT; cdr3_aa: CATARGTGRTNEKLFF
j_call: TRBJ2-1; v_call: TRBV9; d_call: TRBD1; clone_size: once; cdr3_nt: TGTGCCAGCAGCCCACGAACAGGGGGCACCTACAATGAGCAGTTCTTC; cdr3_aa: CASSPRTGGTYNEQFF